This T cell receptor beta chain is from a study of technical replicates of blood from several donors. Assay: immunoSEQ multiplex PCR; the TCRdb copy retains only in-frame clones and omits some. This table has some 62,000 clones, 87% appearing once. CDR1 and CDR2 from the germline V gene are KGHSH and LQKENI. The CDR3 runs 13 residues. V lost 2 bases and J lost 5, with 10 bases in between. Sequencing input: PBMCs. J is TRBJ2-7 and V is TRBV18; D may be TRBD1 (6 bases). The clonotype was recovered from a human donor in good health. Some clones in this sample may be carry-over from other donors' samples. For the CDR3, the DNA is TGTGCCAGCTCACCAAACAGGGATAACGAGCAGTACTTC. It encodes CASSPNRDNEQYF.